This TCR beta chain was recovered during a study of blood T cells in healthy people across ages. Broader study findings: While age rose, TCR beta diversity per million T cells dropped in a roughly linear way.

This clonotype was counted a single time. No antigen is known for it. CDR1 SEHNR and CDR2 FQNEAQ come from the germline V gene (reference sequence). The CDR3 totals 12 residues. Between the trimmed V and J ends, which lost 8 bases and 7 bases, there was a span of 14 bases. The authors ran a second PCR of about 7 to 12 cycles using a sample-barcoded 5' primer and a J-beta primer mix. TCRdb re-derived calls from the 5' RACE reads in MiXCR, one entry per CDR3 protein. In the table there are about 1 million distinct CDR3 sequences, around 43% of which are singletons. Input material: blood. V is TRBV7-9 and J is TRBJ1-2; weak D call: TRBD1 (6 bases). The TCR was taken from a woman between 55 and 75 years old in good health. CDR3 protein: CASPGGASGYTF. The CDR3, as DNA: TGTGCCAGCCCCGGGGGGGCTAGTGGCTACACCTTC.